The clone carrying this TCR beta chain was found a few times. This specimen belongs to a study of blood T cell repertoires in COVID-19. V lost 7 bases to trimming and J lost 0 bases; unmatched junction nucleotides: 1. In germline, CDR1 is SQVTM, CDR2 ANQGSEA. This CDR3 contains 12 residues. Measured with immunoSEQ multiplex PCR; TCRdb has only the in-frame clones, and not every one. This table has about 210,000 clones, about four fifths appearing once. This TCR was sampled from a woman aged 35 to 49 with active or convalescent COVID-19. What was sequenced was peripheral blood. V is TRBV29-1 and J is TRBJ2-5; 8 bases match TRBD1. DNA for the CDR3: TGCAGCGGGACAGGGTACCAAGAGACCCAGTACTTC. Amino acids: CSGTGYQETQYF.